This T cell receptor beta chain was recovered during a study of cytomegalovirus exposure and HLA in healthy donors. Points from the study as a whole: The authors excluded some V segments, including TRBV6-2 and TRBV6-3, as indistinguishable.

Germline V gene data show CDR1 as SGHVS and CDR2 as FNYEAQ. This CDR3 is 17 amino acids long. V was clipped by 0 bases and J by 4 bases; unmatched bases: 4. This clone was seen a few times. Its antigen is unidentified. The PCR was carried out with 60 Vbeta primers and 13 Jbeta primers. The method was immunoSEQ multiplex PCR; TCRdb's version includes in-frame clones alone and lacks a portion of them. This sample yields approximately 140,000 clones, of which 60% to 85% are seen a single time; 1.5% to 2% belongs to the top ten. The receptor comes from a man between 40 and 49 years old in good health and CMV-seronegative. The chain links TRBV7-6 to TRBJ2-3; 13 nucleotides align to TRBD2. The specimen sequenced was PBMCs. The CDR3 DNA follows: TGTGCCAGCAGCTTAGCGCGACTAGCGGGGGGCTCAGATACGCAGTATTTT. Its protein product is CASSLARLAGGSDTQYF.